This T cell receptor beta chain was identified in a study of T cell repertoires in cytomegalovirus infection. This CDR3 region has 14 residues. Germline V gene data show CDR1 as MNHEY and CDR2 as SMNVEV (reference sequence). The ends lost 8 bases at V and 6 bases at J; junction bases unmatched: 9. As for this clonotype: Its antigen is not identified.

TCRdb itself ran the reads through MiXCR, one entry per CDR3 protein. The sample lists approximately 100,000 distinct CDR3 sequences; about 28% were seen once. This sequence originates from a human donor in good health (CMV status not recorded). Some clones in this sample may be carry-over from other donors' samples. This sequence joins TRBV27 and TRBJ1-4, with 7 bases that match TRBD1. The sequencing used CD8+ T cells from cultured PBMCs, collected from culture after CMV antigen stimulation. CDR3: CASGRQGGYEKLFF. CDR3 DNA sequence: TGTGCCAGCGGGAGACAGGGAGGATATGAAAAACTGTTTTTT. Full variable domain (rest looked up from reference TRBV27 and TRBJ1-4): EAQVTQNPRYLITVTGKKLTVTCSQNMNHEYMSWYRQDPGLGLRQIYYSMNVEVTDKGDVPEGYKVSRKEKRNFPLILESPSPNQTSLYFCASGRQGGYEKLFFGSGTQLSVL.